The rows below give T cell receptor beta chains drawn from one sample of a study of Ad26.COV2.S vaccination and SARS-CoV-2 variants. TCRdb keeps only in-frame clones here, not all; method: immunoSEQ multiplex PCR. The sample includes 180,000 or so clones, 87% of them seen just once. The starting material was peripheral blood, obtained after recovery from COVID-19. Every receptor here comes from a human donor who had recovered from COVID-19. Each CDR3 is given with its conserved first and last residue. D genes are given only for firm matches. Only some rows state a clone size, as once, few, many or a class for expanded clones.

-	TRBV25-1	-	TRBJ1-2	TGTGCCAGCAGTGACCACGGGAACTATGGCTACACCTTC	CASSDHGNYGYTF
-	TRBV27	TRBD1	TRBJ2-7	TGTGCCAGCAGTTCCCTGCCCGGGACAGGGTTACACGAGCAGTACTTC	CASSSLPGTGLHEQYF
-	TRBV16	-	TRBJ2-3	TGTGCCAGCAGCCAAGCTACATCTCTCACAGATACGCAGTATTTT	CASSQATSLTDTQYF
-	TRBV7-2	TRBD2	TRBJ2-1	TGTGCCAGCAGCCTCACTAGCGGGAGAGGAAGTGAGCAGTTCTTC	CASSLTSGRGSEQFF
-	TRBV12-3/TRBV12-4	-	TRBJ1-1	TGTGCCAGCAGTTTTGTTGTACAGGGAATAGCTTTCTTT	CASSFVVQGIAFF
few	TRBV5-6	TRBD1	TRBJ2-2	TGTGCCAGCAGCTTCAGGGGGCTAGGCACCGGGGAGCTGTTTTTT	CASSFRGLGTGELFF
-	TRBV2	-	TRBJ1-4	TGTGCCAGCACCCCCTTTCCGGGACGGATGAATGAAAAACTGTTTTTT	CASTPFPGRMNEKLFF
-	TRBV5-1	-	TRBJ2-3	TGCGCCAGCAGCCCATCCCCTAGCACAGATACGCAGTATTTT	CASSPSPSTDTQYF
-	TRBV7-9	-	TRBJ2-3	TGTGCCAGCAGAACCGCACGGGCCTCGAGGGATACGCAGTATTTT	CASRTARASRDTQYF
-	TRBV15	TRBD2	TRBJ2-5	TGTGCCACCAGCAGAGCGGGACTAGCGGGACCCGAGGAGACCCAGTACTTC	CATSRAGLAGPEETQYF